The 5 T cell receptor beta chains given below trace back to one sample, sequenced in a study of tissue T cells after allogeneic stem cell transplantation. Time point of the sample: mouse harvest day 14 after allogeneic transplant. Tail vein injection delivered 10^7 T-cell-depleted bone marrow cells and 10^6 splenic CD5+ T cells. Profiling relied on immunoSEQ multiplex PCR, and the TCRdb table lists in-frame clones only, not all of them. The sample carries under 6,000 clones, approximately 31% recorded once. Material for sequencing was skin. The receptors shown here come from a female BALB/c mouse given C57BL/6 T cells with graft-versus-host disease after an allogeneic hematopoietic cell transplant.

This clone was counted a few times. Gene names denote mouse genes. The read gets to within 1 residue of the CDR3 end, and the germline J gene fills in the rest. The chain employs TRBV23 and TRBJ1-2; TRBD1 is the table's D call, not checked against the DNA. Per the germline V gene, CDR1 is KGHTA and CDR2 is FQNQQP. The CDR3 sequence is 13 residues long. This CDR3 reads CSSSRQGNSDYTF. The part of the CDR3 DNA that was read is TGCTCCAGCAGCCGACAGGGGAACTCCGACTACACC. Full variable domain (remainder filled in from reference TRBV23 and TRBJ1-2): DAAVTQKPRYLIKMKGQEAEMKCIPEKGHTAVFWYQQKQSKELKFLIYFQNQQPLDQIDMVKERFSAVCPSSSLCSLGIRTCEAEDSALYLCSSSRQGNSDYTFGSGTRLLVI.

This clone is termed medium-sized. Gene names follow the mouse nomenclature. The missing CDR3 end, 1 residue past where the read stops, is filled in from the germline J gene. The gene calls are TRBV23 and TRBJ2-2; the table's D call of TRBD1 was not tested on the DNA. This CDR3 has 15 residues. Germline V gene data show CDR1 as KGHTA and CDR2 as FQNQQP. The CDR3: CSSRRQGTSTGQLYF. Incomplete CDR3 DNA: TGCTCCAGCAGACGACAGGGAACGAGCACCGGGCAGCTCTAC.

In the case of this clone: Mouse names are used for the genes. The read falls 1 residue short of the CDR3 end, and the missing part is taken from the germline J gene. The V call is TRBV26, the J call TRBJ1-1; TRBD1 agrees at 7 bases. V lost 4 bases to trimming and J lost 3 bases; unmatched junction nucleotides: 5. Germline-derived CDR1 and CDR2 are KGHPV and FQNQEV (reference sequence). The CDR3 has 14 residues. Partial CDR3 DNA: TGTGCCAGCAGTCCGCAGGGGGGGGACACAGAAGTCTTC. Translation: CASSPQGGDTEVF. The whole CDR3 sequence reads CASSPQGGDTEVFF.

Comments on this clone: Any gene name here is a mouse gene name. The read comes to an end 1 residue before the CDR3 does, leaving the germline J gene to fill in the end. The V gene is TRBV19, the J gene TRBJ2-5; the D gene is possibly TRBD2 (6 bases). The germline CDR1 and CDR2 sequences are FNHDT and SITEND (reference sequence). The CDR3 consists of 14 residues. Trimming removed 2 bases from V and 1 base from J, with 8 bases in between. Partial CDR3 DNA: TGTGCCAGCAGTATCTGGGGCTACCAAGACACCCAGTAC. This translates into CASSIWGYQDTQY. In full, the CDR3 is CASSIWGYQDTQYF. The complete variable domain, with remaining parts taken from reference TRBV19 and TRBJ2-5, reads GGIITQTPKFLIGQEGQKLTLKCQQNFNHDTMYWYRQDSGKGLRLIYYSITENDLQKGDLSEGYDASREKKSSFSLTVTSAQKNEMAVFLCASSIWGYQDTQYFGPGTRLLVL.

This clone was seen a few times. Gene names are the mouse ones. The DNA ends 1 residue before the CDR3 does, and the rest of the CDR3 is filled in from the germline J gene. This chain joins TRBV26 and TRBJ2-7; TRBD1 matches 7 bases. The CDR3 runs to 12 residues. The trim removed 4 bases at V and 4 bases at J, leaving 1 base unmatched. The V gene's germline CDR1 is KGHPV and CDR2 FQNQEV (reference sequence). CDR3 protein: CASSPGQYEQYF. The part of the CDR3 DNA that was read is TGTGCCAGCAGTCCGGGACAGTATGAACAGTAC.